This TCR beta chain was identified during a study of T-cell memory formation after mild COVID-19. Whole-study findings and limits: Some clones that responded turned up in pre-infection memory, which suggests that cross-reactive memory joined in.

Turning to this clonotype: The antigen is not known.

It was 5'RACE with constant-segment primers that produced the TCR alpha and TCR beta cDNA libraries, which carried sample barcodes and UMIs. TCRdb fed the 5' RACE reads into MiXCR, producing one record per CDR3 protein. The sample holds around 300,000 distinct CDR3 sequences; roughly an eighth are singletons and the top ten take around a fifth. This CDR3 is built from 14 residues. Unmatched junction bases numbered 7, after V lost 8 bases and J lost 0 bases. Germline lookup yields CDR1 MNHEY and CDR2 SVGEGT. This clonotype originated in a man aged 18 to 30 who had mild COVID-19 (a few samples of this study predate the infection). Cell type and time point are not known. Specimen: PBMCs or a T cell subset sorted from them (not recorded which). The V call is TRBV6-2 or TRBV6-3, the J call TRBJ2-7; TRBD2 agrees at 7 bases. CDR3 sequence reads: CASHRDYNSYEQYF. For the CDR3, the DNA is TGTGCCAGCCACCGGGACTACAACTCCTACGAGCAGTACTTC.